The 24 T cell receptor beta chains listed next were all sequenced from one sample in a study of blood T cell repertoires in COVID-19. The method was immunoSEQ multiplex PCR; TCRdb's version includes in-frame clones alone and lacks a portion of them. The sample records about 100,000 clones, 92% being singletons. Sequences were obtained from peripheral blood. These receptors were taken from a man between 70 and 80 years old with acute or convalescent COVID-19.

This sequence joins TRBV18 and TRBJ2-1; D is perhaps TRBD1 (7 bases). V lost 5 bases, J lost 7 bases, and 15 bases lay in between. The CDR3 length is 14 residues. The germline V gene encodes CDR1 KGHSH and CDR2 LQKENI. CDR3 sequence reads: CASSDQGGRNEQFF. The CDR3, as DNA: TGTGCCAGCTCAGATCAGGGGGGTCGGAATGAGCAGTTCTTC. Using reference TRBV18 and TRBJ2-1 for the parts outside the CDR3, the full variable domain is NAGVMQNPRHLVRRRGQEARLRCSPMKGHSHVYWYRQLPEEGLKFMVYLQKENIIDESGMPKERFSAEFPKEGPSILRIQQVVRGDSAAYFCASSDQGGRNEQFFGPGTRLTVL.

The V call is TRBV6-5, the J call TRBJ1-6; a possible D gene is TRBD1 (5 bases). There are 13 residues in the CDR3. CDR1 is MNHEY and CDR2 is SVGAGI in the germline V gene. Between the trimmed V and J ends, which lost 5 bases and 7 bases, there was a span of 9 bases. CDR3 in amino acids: CASSITGNSPLHF. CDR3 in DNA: TGTGCCAGCAGTATTACAGGAAATTCACCCCTCCACTTT.

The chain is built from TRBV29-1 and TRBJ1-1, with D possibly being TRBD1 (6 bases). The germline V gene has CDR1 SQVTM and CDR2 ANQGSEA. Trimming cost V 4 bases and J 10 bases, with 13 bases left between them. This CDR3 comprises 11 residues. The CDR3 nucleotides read TGCAGCGTTGTAAAGGGAGGGGGAGCTTTCTTT. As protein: CSVVKGGGAFF.

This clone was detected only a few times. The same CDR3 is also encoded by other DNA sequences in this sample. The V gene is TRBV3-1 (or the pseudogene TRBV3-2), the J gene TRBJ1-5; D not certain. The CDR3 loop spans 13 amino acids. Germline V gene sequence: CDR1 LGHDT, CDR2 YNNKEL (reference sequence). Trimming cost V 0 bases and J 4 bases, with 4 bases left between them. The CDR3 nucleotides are TGTGCCAGCAGCCAAGACTTGAATCAGCCCCAGCATTTT. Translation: CASSQDLNQPQHF.

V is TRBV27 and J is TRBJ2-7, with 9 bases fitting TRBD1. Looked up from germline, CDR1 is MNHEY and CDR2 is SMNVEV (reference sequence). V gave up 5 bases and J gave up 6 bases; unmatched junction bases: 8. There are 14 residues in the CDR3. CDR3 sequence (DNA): TGTGCCAGCAGTCTACGACAGGGGGGAAGCGAGCAGTACTTC. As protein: CASSLRQGGSEQYF.

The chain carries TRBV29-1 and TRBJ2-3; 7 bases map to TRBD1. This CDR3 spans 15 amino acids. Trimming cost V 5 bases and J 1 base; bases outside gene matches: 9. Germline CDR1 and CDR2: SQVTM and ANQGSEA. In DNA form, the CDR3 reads TGCAGCGTTTCGGGACAGAATTTTGGCACAGATACGCAGTATTTT. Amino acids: CSVSGQNFGTDTQYF.

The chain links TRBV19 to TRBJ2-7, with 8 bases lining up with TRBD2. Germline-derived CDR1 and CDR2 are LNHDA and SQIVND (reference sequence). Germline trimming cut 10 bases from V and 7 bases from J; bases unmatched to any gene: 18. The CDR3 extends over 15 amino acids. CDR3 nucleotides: TGTGCCACCATGCCCCGGGGTAGCGGGGTCGGGGAGCAGTACTTC. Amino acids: CATMPRGSGVGEQYF. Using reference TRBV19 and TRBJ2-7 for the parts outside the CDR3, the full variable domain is DGGITQSPKYLFRKEGQNVTLSCEQNLNHDAMYWYRQDPGQGLRLIYYSQIVNDFQKGDIAEGYSVSREKKESFPLTVTSAQKNPTAFYLCATMPRGSGVGEQYFGPGTRLTVT.

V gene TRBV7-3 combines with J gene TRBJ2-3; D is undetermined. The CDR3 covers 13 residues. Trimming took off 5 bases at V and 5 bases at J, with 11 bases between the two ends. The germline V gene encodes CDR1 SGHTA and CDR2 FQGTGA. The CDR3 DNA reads TGTGCCAGCAGCCCCCGAGTTGAAGATACGCAGTATTTT. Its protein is CASSPRVEDTQYF.

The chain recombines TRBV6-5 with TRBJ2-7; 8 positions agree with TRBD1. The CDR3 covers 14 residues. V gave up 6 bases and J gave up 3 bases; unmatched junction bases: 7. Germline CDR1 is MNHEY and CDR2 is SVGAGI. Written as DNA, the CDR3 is TGTGCCAGCAGCTACGGGACAGGAGGCTACGAGCAGTACTTC. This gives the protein CASSYGTGGYEQYF.

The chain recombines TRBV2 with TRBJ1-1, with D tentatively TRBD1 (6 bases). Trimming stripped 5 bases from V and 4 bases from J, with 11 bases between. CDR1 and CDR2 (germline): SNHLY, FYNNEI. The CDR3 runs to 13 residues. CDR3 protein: CASSFQGTTEAFF. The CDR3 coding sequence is TGTGCCAGCAGTTTTCAGGGGACCACTGAAGCTTTCTTT.

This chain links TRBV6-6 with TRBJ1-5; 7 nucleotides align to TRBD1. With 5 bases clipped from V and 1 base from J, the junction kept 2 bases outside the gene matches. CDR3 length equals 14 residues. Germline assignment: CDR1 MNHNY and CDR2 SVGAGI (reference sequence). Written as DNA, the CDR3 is TGTGCCAGCAGTCAGGGGGACAGCAATCAGCCCCAGCATTTT. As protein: CASSQGDSNQPQHF.

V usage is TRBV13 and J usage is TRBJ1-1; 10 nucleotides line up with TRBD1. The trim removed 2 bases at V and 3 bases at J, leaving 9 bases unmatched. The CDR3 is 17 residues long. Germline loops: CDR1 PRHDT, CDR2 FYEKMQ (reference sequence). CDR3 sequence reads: CASSLQTSGTGDTEAFF. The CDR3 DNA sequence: TGTGCCAGCAGCTTACAGACCTCCGGGACAGGGGACACTGAAGCTTTCTTT.

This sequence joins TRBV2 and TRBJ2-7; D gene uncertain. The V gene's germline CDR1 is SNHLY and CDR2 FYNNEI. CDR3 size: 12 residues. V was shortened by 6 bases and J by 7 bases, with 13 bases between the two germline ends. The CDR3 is CASRLASKEQYF. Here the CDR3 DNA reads TGTGCCAGCAGGTTGGCTTCAAAAGAGCAGTACTTC.

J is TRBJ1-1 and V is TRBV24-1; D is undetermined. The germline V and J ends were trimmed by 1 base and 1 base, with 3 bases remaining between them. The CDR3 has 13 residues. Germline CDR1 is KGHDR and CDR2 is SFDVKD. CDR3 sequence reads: CATSDFGNTEAFF. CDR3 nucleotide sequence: TGTGCCACCAGTGATTTCGGGAACACTGAAGCTTTCTTT.

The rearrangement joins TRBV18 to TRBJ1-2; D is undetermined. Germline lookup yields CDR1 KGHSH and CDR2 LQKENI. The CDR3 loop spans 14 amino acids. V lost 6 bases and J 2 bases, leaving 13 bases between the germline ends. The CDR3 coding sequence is TGTGCCAGCTCTCCATCGTACGGGAACTATGGCTACACCTTC. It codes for CASSPSYGNYGYTF.

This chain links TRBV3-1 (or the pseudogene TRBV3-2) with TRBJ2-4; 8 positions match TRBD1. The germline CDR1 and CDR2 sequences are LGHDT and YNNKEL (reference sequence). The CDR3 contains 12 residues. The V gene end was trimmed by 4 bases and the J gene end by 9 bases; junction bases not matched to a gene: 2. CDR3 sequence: CASSPGQGIQYF. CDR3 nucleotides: TGTGCCAGCAGCCCCGGACAGGGCATTCAGTACTTC.

CDR3 residues: CASSLAGVETQYF. The DNA of the CDR3 is TGTGCCAGCAGCTTGGCGGGAGTAGAGACCCAGTACTTC. The chain is built from TRBV7-2 and TRBJ2-5, with 7 bases identical to TRBD2. The trim removed 3 bases at V and 4 bases at J, leaving 2 bases unmatched. Germline loops: CDR1 SGHTA, CDR2 FQGNSA. The CDR3 is 13 residues long.

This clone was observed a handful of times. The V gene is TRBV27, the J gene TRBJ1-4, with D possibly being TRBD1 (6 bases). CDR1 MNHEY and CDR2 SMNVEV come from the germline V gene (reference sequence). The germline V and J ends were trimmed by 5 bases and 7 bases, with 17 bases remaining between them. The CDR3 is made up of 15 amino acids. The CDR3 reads CASSGRPVRGEKLFF. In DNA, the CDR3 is TGTGCCAGCAGTGGCAGACCGGTCAGGGGTGAAAAACTGTTTTTT.

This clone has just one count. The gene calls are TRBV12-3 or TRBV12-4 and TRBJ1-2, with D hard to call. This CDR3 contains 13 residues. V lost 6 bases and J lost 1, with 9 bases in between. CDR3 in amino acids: CASSLGLNYGYTF. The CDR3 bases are TGTGCCAGCAGCTTGGGCCTTAACTATGGCTACACCTTC.

The CDR3 protein is CASSLDLGGGYEQYF. CDR3 nucleotides: TGTGCCAGCAGCTTAGACCTAGGGGGCGGATACGAGCAGTACTTC. The chain couples TRBV5-4 to TRBJ2-7; 7 bases map to TRBD1. Germline V lookup: CDR1 SGHNT, CDR2 YYREEE (reference sequence). Trimming removed 2 bases from V and 4 bases from J; junction bases left unmatched: 9. CDR3 length equals 15 residues. Full variable domain (remainder filled in from reference TRBV5-4 and TRBJ2-7): ETGVTQSPTHLIKTRGQQVTLRCSSQSGHNTVSWYQQALGQGPQFIFQYYREEENGRGNFPPRFSGLQFPNYSSELNVNALELDDSALYLCASSLDLGGGYEQYFGPGTRLTVT.

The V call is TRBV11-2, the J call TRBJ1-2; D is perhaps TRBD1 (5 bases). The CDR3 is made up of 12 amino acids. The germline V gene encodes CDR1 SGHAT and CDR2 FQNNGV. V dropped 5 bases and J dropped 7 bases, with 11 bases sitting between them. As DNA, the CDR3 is TGTGCCAGCAGCCCGTCGGGGGGTGGCTACACCTTC. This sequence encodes CASSPSGGGYTF.

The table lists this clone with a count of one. The CDR3 coding sequence is TGTGCCAGCAGTACTTGGACTGGAAAGGCCTACGAGCAGTACTTC. This gives the protein CASSTWTGKAYEQYF. This chain joins TRBV6-5 and TRBJ2-7, with D tentatively TRBD2 (5 bases). CDR1 is MNHEY, CDR2 SVGAGI, per germline. The CDR3 totals 15 residues. V was trimmed by 5 bases and J by 2 bases, leaving 16 bases between them.

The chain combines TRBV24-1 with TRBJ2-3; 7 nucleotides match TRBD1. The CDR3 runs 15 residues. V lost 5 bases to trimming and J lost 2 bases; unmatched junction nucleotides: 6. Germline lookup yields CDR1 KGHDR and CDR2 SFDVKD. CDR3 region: CATSGRQGNTDTQYF. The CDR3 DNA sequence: TGTGCCACCAGTGGTCGACAGGGTAACACAGATACGCAGTATTTT.

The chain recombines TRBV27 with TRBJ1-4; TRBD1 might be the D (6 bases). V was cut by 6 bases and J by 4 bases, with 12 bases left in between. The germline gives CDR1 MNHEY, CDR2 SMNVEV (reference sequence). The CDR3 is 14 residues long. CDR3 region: CASSRQGINEKLFF. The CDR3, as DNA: TGTGCCAGCAGCCGTCAGGGGATTAATGAAAAACTGTTTTTT.